A selection of T cell receptor beta chains follows, all from one sample in a study of CD4 T cells in relation to SARS-CoV-2 and coronaviruses. Profiled with immunoSEQ multiplex PCR; TCRdb holds only in-frame clones, not every one. Here the sample spans under 65,000 clones, just over 85% being singletons. Sequencing used memory CD4+ T cells from PBMCs. The receptors stem from a human donor in good health. Each CDR3 is given with its conserved first and last residue. Fields, in order: V gene, D gene, CDR3 length, J gene, clone size, CDR3 DNA, CDR3 protein. A D gene is named only where the DNA matches it firmly. Size values are once, few and many counts, or a class for expanded clones, and some rows have none.

V gene: TRBV11-3; D gene: TRBD2; CDR3 length: 16; J gene: TRBJ2-1; clone size: -; CDR3 DNA: TGTGCCAGCAGCTTAGATCGACTAGCGGGAGGAACGAAGCAGTTCTTC; CDR3 protein: CASSLDRLAGGTKQFF
V gene: TRBV10-3; D gene: -; CDR3 length: 15; J gene: TRBJ1-1; clone size: few; CDR3 DNA: TGTGCCATCAGGAGGACTCCCGGGTCGATCCCTGAAGCTTTCTTT; CDR3 protein: CAIRRTPGSIPEAFF
V gene: TRBV28; D gene: -; CDR3 length: 15; J gene: TRBJ1-5; clone size: -; CDR3 DNA: TGTGCCAGCAGTAAGACACGGGGGGGCAATCAGCCCCAGCATTTT; CDR3 protein: CASSKTRGGNQPQHF
V gene: TRBV9; D gene: TRBD2; CDR3 length: 16; J gene: TRBJ2-1; clone size: few; CDR3 DNA: TGTGCCAGCAGCGTTGGTGGCAGCGGGGTATACAATGAGCAGTTCTTC; CDR3 protein: CASSVGGSGVYNEQFF
V gene: TRBV30; D gene: -; CDR3 length: 13; J gene: TRBJ1-2; clone size: -; CDR3 DNA: TGTGCCTGGAGTGTAGACCCTAACTATGGCTACACCTTC; CDR3 protein: CAWSVDPNYGYTF
V gene: TRBV18; D gene: -; CDR3 length: 17; J gene: TRBJ2-2; clone size: -; CDR3 DNA: TGTGCCAGCTCATACCCTCCGGGTCGGATGAACACCGGGGAGCTGTTTTTT; CDR3 protein: CASSYPPGRMNTGELFF
V gene: TRBV13; D gene: TRBD1; CDR3 length: 14; J gene: TRBJ1-1; clone size: -; CDR3 DNA: TGTGCCAGCAGCTTAAGGGGGCTCTTCACTGAAGCTTTCTTT; CDR3 protein: CASSLRGLFTEAFF
V gene: TRBV6-5; D gene: TRBD1; CDR3 length: 15; J gene: TRBJ1-5; clone size: -; CDR3 DNA: TGTGCCAGCAGTCCCGACAGGGATAGCAATCAGCCCCAGCATTTT; CDR3 protein: CASSPDRDSNQPQHF
V gene: TRBV27; D gene: TRBD2; CDR3 length: 17; J gene: TRBJ2-1; clone size: -; CDR3 DNA: TGTGCCAGCAGCGGTCTCCCAACTAGCGGGAGTTCCAATGAGCAGTTCTTC; CDR3 protein: CASSGLPTSGSSNEQFF
V gene: TRBV5-1; D gene: -; CDR3 length: 12; J gene: TRBJ2-3; clone size: -; CDR3 DNA: TGCGCCAGCAGCTTGCCCGCAGATACGCAGTATTTT; CDR3 protein: CASSLPADTQYF
V gene: TRBV5-6; D gene: -; CDR3 length: 16; J gene: TRBJ2-1; clone size: -; CDR3 DNA: TGTGCCAGCAGCTTTTACGAGGGAAGCTCCTACAATGAGCAGTTCTTC; CDR3 protein: CASSFYEGSSYNEQFF
V gene: TRBV18; D gene: TRBD1; CDR3 length: 13; J gene: TRBJ2-5; clone size: -; CDR3 DNA: TGTGCCAGCGCGAGGGACAGGGAAGAGACCCAGTACTTC; CDR3 protein: CASARDREETQYF